The clone carrying this TCR beta chain was detected a few times. Its antigen is undetermined. This specimen comes from a study of glioma-infiltrating T cells. Amplification of TCR alpha and beta CDR3 regions from RNA used iRepertoire nested multiplex PCR. One entry per CDR3 protein, called by TCRdb with MiXCR from the multiplex PCR reads. The sample records about 380,000 distinct CDR3 sequences, 41% being singletons. The CDR3 is 15 residues long. V gave up 1 base and J gave up 5 bases, with 15 bases separating them. CDR1 SGHTA and CDR2 FQGNSA come from the germline V gene. Findings of the study overall: Non-neoplastic patients had below-expected tissue-blood divergence, while all gliomas exceeded expectation.

The receptor was isolated from a human donor with low-grade glioma or glioblastoma, undergoing nonglioma brain surgery, or in good health (not recorded which). V gene TRBV7-2 combines with J gene TRBJ2-7; no firm D call. The sample was glioma tissue, nonneoplastic brain tissue, or PBMCs (not recorded which). This chain's CDR3 is CASSLDVVVTDEQYF. As DNA, the CDR3 is TGTGCCAGCAGCTTAGACGTAGTTGTCACCGACGAGCAGTACTTC.